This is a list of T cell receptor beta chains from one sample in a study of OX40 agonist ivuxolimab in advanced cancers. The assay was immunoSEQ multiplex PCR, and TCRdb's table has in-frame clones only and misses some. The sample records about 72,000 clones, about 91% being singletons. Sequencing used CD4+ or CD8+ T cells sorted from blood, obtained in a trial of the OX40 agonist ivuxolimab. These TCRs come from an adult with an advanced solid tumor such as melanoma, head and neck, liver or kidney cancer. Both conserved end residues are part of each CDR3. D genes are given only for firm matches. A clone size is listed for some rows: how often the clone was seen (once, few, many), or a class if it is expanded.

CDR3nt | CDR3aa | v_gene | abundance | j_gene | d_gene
TGCGCCAGCAGCCTCGACAGGGTGAATCAGCCCCAGCATTTT | CASSLDRVNQPQHF | TRBV4-1 | . | TRBJ1-5 | TRBD1
TGCGCCAGCAGCTTGGGCTATGGCGGGGGGGATACGCAGTATTTT | CASSLGYGGGDTQYF | TRBV5-1 | . | TRBJ2-3 | TRBD2
TGTGCCAGCAGCCCAAGGACAGGGGAAGGTGGTTCACCCCTCCACTTT | CASSPRTGEGGSPLHF | TRBV7-6 | . | TRBJ1-6 | TRBD1
TGCGCCAGCTCGACTAGCGGGAGGGCCCGGGACACCGGGGAGCTGTTTTTT | CASSTSGRARDTGELFF | TRBV10-1 | . | TRBJ2-2 | TRBD2
TGTGCCAGCAGCCTAACCGGGACAGGGGTCTACGAGCAGTACTTC | CASSLTGTGVYEQYF | TRBV11-2 | . | TRBJ2-7 | TRBD1
TGCGCCAGCAGCGTGGAGGGACGGAACTATGGCTACACCTTC | CASSVEGRNYGYTF | TRBV5-1 | few | TRBJ1-2 | .
TGTGCCAGCAGTTTATTAGACATGGTGGTGGGGAGCGTGCTATTT | CASSLLDMVVGSVLF | TRBV28 | few | TRBJ1-1 | .
TGCGCCAGCAGCTTTGACAGGCCGAACACTGAAGCTTTCTTT | CASSFDRPNTEAFF | TRBV5-1 | few | TRBJ1-1 | .
TGTGCCAGCAGTTACACAGGTCGCGATCAGCCCCAGCATTTT | CASSYTGRDQPQHF | TRBV6-6 | . | TRBJ1-5 | .
TGTGCCAGCAGCAAACAGCCCCGGACGGAGCAGTTCTTC | CASSKQPRTEQFF | TRBV7-2 | . | TRBJ2-1 | .
TGTGCCAGCAGCGTAGAGGGGGACACACGTCCCCACGAGCAGTACTTC | CASSVEGDTRPHEQYF | TRBV9 | once | TRBJ2-7 | .
TGTGCCAGCCTCAGAGAGATCGGGGCACCCCTCCACTTT | CASLREIGAPLHF | TRBV2 | few | TRBJ1-6 | .
TGTGCCAGCAGCCCTACGACAGGGGGGACTAACTATGGCTACACCTTC | CASSPTTGGTNYGYTF | TRBV9 | . | TRBJ1-2 | TRBD1
TGTGCCAGCAGCTTAGGCGACCTTACAGCTTTCTTT | CASSLGDLTAFF | TRBV7-9 | . | TRBJ1-1 | .
TGTGCCAGCAGGAGGGGGGGGGAAAAACTGTTTTTT | CASRRGGEKLFF | TRBV2 | few | TRBJ1-4 | .
TGCGCCAGCAGTGGGGACGGATACCAAGAGACCCAGTACTTC | CASSGDGYQETQYF | TRBV10-2 | . | TRBJ2-5 | .
TGTGCCAGCGGGAGGGTGGGCACAGATACGCAGTATTTT | CASGRVGTDTQYF | TRBV6-5 | . | TRBJ2-3 | TRBD2
TGTGCCAGCAGCCCCCCGGGGGAGAGCAATCAGCCCCAGCATTTT | CASSPPGESNQPQHF | TRBV5-5 | . | TRBJ1-5 | .
TGTGCCAGCAGCCAACAGAGTTTATATGGCTACACCTTC | CASSQQSLYGYTF | TRBV28 | . | TRBJ1-2 | .
TGTGCCAGCTATTGGGGACAGGGATTCACAGATACGCAGTATTTT | CASYWGQGFTDTQYF | TRBV21-1 | . | TRBJ2-3 | .
TGTGCCAGCAGTAAACGGGAGGGTGAAAAACTGTTTTTT | CASSKREGEKLFF | TRBV6-1 | . | TRBJ1-4 | .
TGTGCCAGCAGCTCTATAGCGGGAGTAAGAGATACGCAGTATTTT | CASSSIAGVRDTQYF | TRBV9 | . | TRBJ2-3 | TRBD2
TGTGCCAGCAGCCTAACAGGAAACACCGGGGAGCTGTTTTTT | CASSLTGNTGELFF | TRBV6-1 | . | TRBJ2-2 | .
TGTGCCACCAGCAGAGATGTACAGGGGAACCTCTATGGCTACACCTTC | CATSRDVQGNLYGYTF | TRBV15 | . | TRBJ1-2 | TRBD1
TGTGCCAGCAGCTCTCTTGGGGACACCGGGGAGCTGTTTTTT | CASSSLGDTGELFF | TRBV7-9 | . | TRBJ2-2 | .
TGTGCCAGCAGCCACGACAGAGAAAACACCATATATTTT | CASSHDRENTIYF | TRBV7-9 | . | TRBJ1-3 | .
TGCGCCAGCAGCTTGGCCAGGTCGGGCAGGGATACAATGAACACTGAAGCTTTCTTT | CASSLARSGRDTMNTEAFF | TRBV5-1 | . | TRBJ1-1 | .
TGCGCCAGCAGCCCGAAGGGAAGGGCGAGCTCCTATAATTCACCCCTCCACTTT | CASSPKGRASSYNSPLHF | TRBV5-1 | . | TRBJ1-6 | .
TGCACCAGCAGCGCCTGTTGTGCACAAAGTCGGGCCAACGTCCTGACTTTC | CTSSACCAQSRANVLTF | TRBV1 | . | TRBJ2-6 | .
TGTGCCAGCAGCCAAGATTATCCCAACACTGAAGCTTTCTTT | CASSQDYPNTEAFF | TRBV4-2 | . | TRBJ1-1 | .
TGCGCCAGCAGCTTGGGAGGGATGGAAGGAAACACCATATATTTT | CASSLGGMEGNTIYF | TRBV5-1 | . | TRBJ1-3 | .
TGTGCCAGCACTAAAGCAGGCGGGTCCTCCTACGAGCAGTACTTC | CASTKAGGSSYEQYF | TRBV7-2 | . | TRBJ2-7 | .
TGTGCCAGCAGCCAAGAAGGTGAGGTAGCGGGAACCTACGAGCAGTACTTC | CASSQEGEVAGTYEQYF | TRBV14 | . | TRBJ2-7 | TRBD2
TGTGCCAGCATCCCCCTGAGAGGGCCCGGGGAGCTGTTTTTT | CASIPLRGPGELFF | TRBV11-3 | . | TRBJ2-2 | .
TGCAGTTTCTGGTGGGGATACGAGCAGTACTTC | CSFWWGYEQYF | TRBV20-1 | . | TRBJ2-7 | .
TGTGCCAGCAGTGATAGGGGCTACAATGAGCAGTTCTTC | CASSDRGYNEQFF | TRBV2 | . | TRBJ2-1 | .
TGCGCCAGCAGCTTGGGAGATGTGGAGGGGAGTGAAAAACTGTTTTTT | CASSLGDVEGSEKLFF | TRBV5-1 | . | TRBJ1-4 | .
TGTGCCAGCAGCTTAGCTGGGGGGGGCGAGACCCAGTACTTC | CASSLAGGGETQYF | TRBV7-2 | . | TRBJ2-5 | .
TGCGCCAGCAGCTTGGGACTAGCGGATAAAGAGACCCAGTACTTC | CASSLGLADKETQYF | TRBV5-1 | . | TRBJ2-5 | TRBD2
TGTGCCAGCAGAAGAGCGGGGGGACCCCAATGGGGGCAGTTCTTC | CASRRAGGPQWGQFF | TRBV5-4 | . | TRBJ2-1 | TRBD2
TGCGCCAGCAGCCGCCCGGCGTGGGAAGGGAATTCACCCCTCCACTTT | CASSRPAWEGNSPLHF | TRBV4-1 | . | TRBJ1-6 | .
TGTGCCAGCAGTTTATTTGGCGGACAAGAGACCCAGTACTTC | CASSLFGGQETQYF | TRBV27 | . | TRBJ2-5 | .
TGTGCCAGCAGCAGAATAGGGGGGCGGGAAGCTAACTATGGCTACACCTTC | CASSRIGGREANYGYTF | TRBV11-2 | . | TRBJ1-2 | .
TGTGCCAGTAGTATTGGGTTACAGCTCGACTATGGCTACACCTTC | CASSIGLQLDYGYTF | TRBV19 | . | TRBJ1-2 | .
TGTGCCAGCAGCGGGAGGGTTCCTGGGGCCAACGTCCTGACTTTC | CASSGRVPGANVLTF | TRBV6-4 | . | TRBJ2-6 | TRBD2
TGTGCCAGCAACCCTCCAGGGACCTCATACGAGCAGTACTTC | CASNPPGTSYEQYF | TRBV6-6 | . | TRBJ2-7 | .
TGTGCCAGCAGTTTACTAGCGCGAGGCTCCTACAATGAGCAGTTCTTC | CASSLLARGSYNEQFF | TRBV27 | . | TRBJ2-1 | .
TGTGCCAGCAGGGACAGCATTGCAGTCTATGGCTACACCTTC | CASRDSIAVYGYTF | TRBV6-1 | . | TRBJ1-2 | .
TGTGCTAGTGGTTTGGGCCCGCGGCTCTCTGGAAACACCATATATTTT | CASGLGPRLSGNTIYF | TRBV12-5 | . | TRBJ1-3 | .
TGTGCCAGTAGTATTAATTTGGCGGCGTTTGCCAAGACCCAGTACTTC | CASSINLAAFAKTQYF | TRBV19 | . | TRBJ2-5 | .
TGTGCCAGCAGCCAAGGGGCCGGGGAGGCTAATGAAAAACTGTTTTTT | CASSQGAGEANEKLFF | TRBV7-2 | . | TRBJ1-4 | .
TGTGCCAGCAGCGTTTTCGGCCGGGGAGATGGCTACACCTTC | CASSVFGRGDGYTF | TRBV11-2 | . | TRBJ1-2 | .